A single sample gave rise to the 5 T cell receptor beta chains below, sequenced in a study of shared clonotypes between healthy human individuals. The data were produced by immunoSEQ multiplex PCR, yet TCRdb's version contains in-frame clones alone and is incomplete. The sample records 2 million to 2.5 million clones, about 95% being singletons. Positively selected for CCR7, the CD45RO-negative cells used as naive CD8 cells excluded terminally differentiated effector memory CD45RA+ cells. The sample was naive CD8+ T cells sorted from blood. Receptor source: a man aged 18 to 30 in good health.

The V call is TRBV28, the J call TRBJ1-1, with D unresolved. Trimming pared 7 bases from V and 1 base from J, leaving 22 bases between. There are 17 residues in the CDR3. Germline assignment: CDR1 MDHEN and CDR2 SYDVKM. In DNA form, the CDR3 reads TGTGCCAGCACGTCAGAGGTCCTCAGCCTCTGGAACACTGAAGCTTTCTTT. Translating gives CASTSEVLSLWNTEAFF.

The chain links TRBV27 to TRBJ1-1; D uncertain. Germline V lookup: CDR1 MNHEY, CDR2 SMNVEV (reference sequence). V dropped 3 bases and J dropped 3 bases, with 8 bases sitting between them. This CDR3 has 13 amino acids. The CDR3 DNA reads TGTGCCAGCAGTTTTGGGGTTTACACTGAAGCTTTCTTT. Protein: CASSFGVYTEAFF.

The chain has TRBV6-5 and TRBJ2-5; maybe TRBD2 (7 bases). V lost 2 bases to trimming and J lost 4 bases, with 14 bases between them. CDR3 length equals 15 residues. Germline V gene data show CDR1 as MNHEY and CDR2 as SVGAGI. Here the CDR3 reads CASSYTGGGGETQYF. The CDR3 region has the DNA TGTGCCAGCAGTTACACGGGAGGAGGGGGAGAGACCCAGTACTTC.

The chain carries TRBV5-1 and TRBJ2-7; the D gene could be TRBD1 or TRBD2 (5 bases each). This CDR3 spans 15 amino acids. V lost 1 base and J lost 2, with 13 bases in between. Per germline, CDR1 SGHRS and CDR2 YFSETQ. CDR3 sequence reads: CASSLRDGWPYEQYF. The CDR3 bases are TGCGCCAGCAGCTTGAGGGACGGATGGCCCTACGAGCAGTACTTC.

V usage is TRBV13 and J usage is TRBJ2-1; 10 bases agree with TRBD2. Germline V gives CDR1 PRHDT, CDR2 FYEKMQ (reference sequence). This CDR3 has 15 residues. The V and J ends lost 5 bases and 5 bases, in that order; junction bases with no gene match: 6. CDR3 protein: CASSPRLAGHNEQFF. CDR3 DNA: TGTGCCAGCAGCCCGCGACTAGCGGGCCACAATGAGCAGTTCTTC.